The 32 T cell receptor beta chains below were found in one sample sequenced in a study of shared clonotypes between healthy human individuals. Generated by immunoSEQ multiplex PCR, the TCRdb table keeps only in-frame clones and is missing some. Among roughly 1 million clones, around four fifths were seen once, and the ten largest hold 1.4% to 1.5%. Material: memory CD4+ T cells sorted from blood. The subset here: CD45RA-negative fraction. The receptors were sampled from a man between 18 and 29 years old in good health.

The CDR3 loop is CASSQDQSQPYGYTF. For the CDR3, the DNA is TGTGCCAGCAGCCAAGATCAAAGTCAGCCCTATGGCTACACCTTC. The V call is TRBV5-4, the J call TRBJ1-2; D is unclear. Germline CDR1 is SGHNT and CDR2 is YYREEE (reference sequence). V shed 4 bases and J shed 4 bases, with 17 bases lying between them. This CDR3 contains 15 residues.

The chain links TRBV28 to TRBJ1-1; unclear D gene. V was cut by 4 bases and J by 7 bases, with 10 bases left in between. Germline loops: CDR1 MDHEN, CDR2 SYDVKM. This CDR3 is built from 12 residues. The CDR3 region is CASSSRRNEAFF. Here the CDR3 DNA reads TGTGCCAGCAGTTCCCGTAGAAATGAAGCTTTCTTT.

This clone was detected only a few times. This chain uses TRBV2 with TRBJ1-5; D ambiguous. The CDR3 has 11 residues. Germline-derived CDR1 and CDR2 are SNHLY and FYNNEI. V was pared by 1 base and J by 9 bases, with 4 bases between. CDR3 sequence reads: CASSEDSPQHF. DNA for the CDR3: TGTGCCAGCAGTGAAGACTCGCCCCAGCATTTT.

A word on this clone: Just one base apart from a much larger clone, this may be a read error. The J gene is TRBJ1-1, the V gene TRBV7-9; tentatively, D is TRBD1 (5 bases). V lost 1 base and J lost 4, with 7 bases in between. The CDR3 runs 13 residues. CDR1 is SEHNR and CDR2 is FQNEAQ in the germline V gene (reference sequence). The CDR3 is CASSLEGTTEAFF. In nucleotides, the CDR3 is TGTGCCAGCAGCTTAGAGGGGACCACTGAAGCTTTCTTT.

On this clone itself: Other DNA sequences in the same sample also yield this CDR3. The chain links TRBV5-1 to TRBJ1-1; D is unresolved. CDR3 length: 14 amino acids. V was trimmed by 0 bases and J by 1 base, leaving 7 bases between them. Germline V gene data show CDR1 as SGHRS and CDR2 as YFSETQ. DNA of the CDR3: TGCGCCAGCAGCTTGGGTGAGGGGAACACTGAAGCTTTCTTT. It is translated as CASSLGEGNTEAFF.

This clone has only one observation. V gene TRBV15 combines with J gene TRBJ1-2, with unresolved D. Germline CDR1 LNHNV, CDR2 YYDKDF (reference sequence). V was clipped by 0 bases and J by 6 bases, with 8 bases between them. The CDR3 has 13 amino acids. Written as DNA, the CDR3 is TGTGCCACCAGCAGAGATCTTCCGGATGGCTACACCTTC. Amino acids: CATSRDLPDGYTF.

The CDR3 DNA reads as TGCGCCAGCAGCTTGGACGTGGGCGGTGAGCAGTTCTTC. This gives the protein CASSLDVGGEQFF. The chain links TRBV5-1 to TRBJ2-1, with D uncertain. Between the trimmed V and J ends, which lost 0 bases and 9 bases, there was a span of 10 bases. The CDR3 spans 13 residues. Per germline, CDR1 SGHRS and CDR2 YFSETQ.

This chain connects TRBV5-1 to TRBJ1-6; D is undetermined. In germline, CDR1 is SGHRS, CDR2 YFSETQ. The CDR3 runs to 13 residues. Between the trimmed V and J ends, which lost 4 bases and 6 bases, there was a span of 8 bases. The CDR3, as DNA: TGCGCCAGCAGCAAGGACCCTAATTCACCCCTCCACTTT. It is translated as CASSKDPNSPLHF.

The chain uses TRBV7-2 and TRBJ1-1; D gene uncertain. Germline-derived CDR1 and CDR2 are SGHTA and FQGNSA. This CDR3 is built from 14 residues. Trimming removed 5 bases at V and 4 bases at J, with 14 bases between. CDR3: CASSPPLRSTEAFF. The CDR3 nucleotides read TGTGCCAGCAGCCCCCCCTTAAGGAGCACTGAAGCTTTCTTT.

This clone was observed a handful of times. J is TRBJ2-3 and V is TRBV4-3, with 9 bases that match TRBD2. Per the germline V gene, CDR1 is LGHNA and CDR2 is YSLEER. V lost 0 bases and J lost 0; bases outside the gene matches: 4. The CDR3 spans 17 residues. CDR3 region: CASSQETSGGSTDTQYF. The CDR3, as DNA: TGCGCCAGCAGCCAAGAAACGAGCGGGGGGAGCACAGATACGCAGTATTTT.

With respect to this clone: Possible read error: a much larger clone is one base away. This same CDR3 is encoded by further DNA sequences in the sample. The chain is built from TRBV7-3 and TRBJ2-3, with 12 bases fitting TRBD2. V dropped 4 bases and J dropped 4; count of bases not matched to a gene: 3. The CDR3 sequence is 15 residues long. From germline, CDR1 is SGHTA and CDR2 FQGTGA. The CDR3 coding sequence is TGTGCCAGCAGCTCTAGCGGGGGGGCAGCAGATACGCAGTATTTT. Protein: CASSSSGGAADTQYF.

The chain is built from TRBV6-6 and TRBJ2-7; D perhaps matches TRBD2 (5 bases). The CDR3 runs 12 residues. V lost 5 bases and J 2 bases, leaving 7 bases between the germline ends. Per the germline V gene, CDR1 is MNHNY and CDR2 is SVGAGI (reference sequence). The CDR3 region is CASSPGAYEQYF. DNA for the CDR3: TGTGCCAGCAGTCCCGGGGCCTACGAGCAGTACTTC.

The chain joins TRBV27 to TRBJ2-2; 7 bases map to TRBD2. V was pared by 3 bases and J by 0 bases, with 7 bases of the junction left unmatched. In germline, CDR1 is MNHEY, CDR2 SMNVEV (reference sequence). This CDR3 has 17 residues. The CDR3 sequence: CASSFTYGTTNTGELFF. CDR3 sequence (DNA): TGTGCCAGCAGTTTCACCTACGGGACTACGAACACCGGGGAGCTGTTTTTT.

The rearrangement uses TRBV5-8 and TRBJ1-2, with D possibly being TRBD1 (5 bases). This CDR3 contains 17 residues. Trimming cost V 3 bases and J 4 bases, with 22 bases left between them. Germline values: CDR1 SGHTS, CDR2 YDEGEE. The CDR3 protein is CASSSRTGVPAIYGYTF. CDR3 sequence (DNA): TGTGCCAGCAGCTCTAGAACAGGAGTCCCCGCGATCTATGGCTACACCTTC.

The rearrangement joins TRBV11-2 to TRBJ2-3; TRBD1 might be the D (8 bases). The germline V gene has CDR1 SGHAT and CDR2 FQNNGV. The CDR3 is 19 residues long. V gave up 5 bases and J gave up 3 bases, with 27 bases separating them. Written as DNA, the CDR3 is TGTGCCAGCAGCACCTTCGCCCGGGACAGGCGGGGGCCGACAGATACGCAGTATTTT. It yields the protein CASSTFARDRRGPTDTQYF.

In nucleotides, the CDR3 is TGCAGCGTTGAGTTCCTAGCGGGGCTCACAGATACGCAGTATTTT. As protein: CSVEFLAGLTDTQYF. The V gene is TRBV29-1, the J gene TRBJ2-3; TRBD2 agrees at 9 bases. Germline V gene lookup returns CDR1 SQVTM and CDR2 ANQGSEA. V shed 3 bases, J shed 2 bases, and the junction held 6 bases outside the gene matches. The CDR3 has 15 amino acids.

The rearrangement links TRBV10-1 to TRBJ2-5; a weak D match, TRBD1 (7 bases). Trimming stripped 6 bases from V and 2 bases from J, with 10 bases between. The CDR3 extends over 13 amino acids. Germline CDR1 WNHNN, CDR2 SYGVQD (reference sequence). CDR3 protein: CASSGGQQETQYF. In nucleotides, the CDR3 is TGCGCCAGCAGCGGGGGACAGCAAGAGACCCAGTACTTC.

This chain uses TRBV11-2 with TRBJ2-7; TRBD1 is a possible D gene (6 bases). CDR1 is SGHAT, CDR2 FQNNGV, per germline. The V gene lost 0 bases and the J gene lost 9 bases, with 12 bases spanning the gap. CDR3 length equals 13 residues. The CDR3 region has the DNA TGTGCCAGCAGCTTAGATAGATTACAGGGGCAGTACTTC. As protein: CASSLDRLQGQYF.

The rearrangement joins TRBV5-6 to TRBJ2-7; 7 bases agree with TRBD1. This CDR3 has 15 amino acids. V gave up 4 bases and J gave up 2 bases; unmatched junction bases: 9. Germline V gene data show CDR1 as SGHDT and CDR2 as YYEEEE. The CDR3 spells CASSSKQGNTYEQYF. The CDR3 DNA follows: TGTGCCAGCAGCAGTAAACAGGGGAATACCTACGAGCAGTACTTC.

This clone was recorded only once. The V and J genes are TRBV2 and TRBJ2-5; TRBD2 matches 10 bases. V lost 6 bases and J lost 1; bases outside the gene matches: 5. Germline CDR1 reads SNHLY; CDR2 reads FYNNEI. The CDR3 has 15 residues. This chain's CDR3 is CASRASGSPQETQYF. The CDR3 bases are TGTGCCAGCAGGGCTAGCGGGAGTCCCCAAGAGACCCAGTACTTC.

This clone was recorded once. The chain couples TRBV27 to TRBJ2-5; TRBD2 matches at 13 bases. CDR1 is MNHEY, CDR2 SMNVEV, per germline (reference sequence). The CDR3 contains 16 residues. V lost 6 bases and J lost 5; bases outside the gene matches: 9. The chain's CDR3 is CASRRTSGSLRETQYF. The CDR3 nucleotides are TGTGCCAGCAGACGGACTAGCGGGAGTCTACGGGAGACCCAGTACTTC.

V usage is TRBV5-6 and J usage is TRBJ1-1; D not resolved. The germline V and J ends were trimmed by 2 bases and 8 bases, with 16 bases remaining between them. CDR3 length: 14 amino acids. The V gene's germline CDR1 is SGHDT and CDR2 YYEEEE. Written as DNA, the CDR3 is TGTGCCAGCAGCTTCCGGGAGGCCCGAGAAGAAGCTTTCTTT. Its protein is CASSFREAREEAFF. Based on the CDR3 plus reference TRBV5-6 and TRBJ1-1, the full variable domain is DAGVTQSPTHLIKTRGQQVTLRCSPKSGHDTVSWYQQALGQGPQFIFQYYEEEERQRGNFPDRFSGHQFPNYSSELNVNALLLGDSALYLCASSFREAREEAFFGQGTRLTVV.

J is TRBJ2-7 and V is TRBV28; D is possibly TRBD2 (6 bases). CDR1 and CDR2 from the germline V gene are MDHEN and SYDVKM. The CDR3 contains 14 residues. V lost 10 bases and J 1 base, leaving 17 bases between the germline ends. CDR3 residues: CAISLVGGSYEQYF. CDR3 coding DNA: TGTGCCATTTCCTTGGTGGGGGGTTCCTACGAGCAGTACTTC.

The chain employs TRBV11-2 and TRBJ1-2; possible D gene TRBD1, 5 bases. V lost 4 bases and J 4 bases, leaving 13 bases between the germline ends. CDR1 SGHAT and CDR2 FQNNGV come from the germline V gene. The CDR3 runs 14 residues. CDR3 in DNA: TGTGCCAGCAGCTCGGGACGTACGATCTATGGCTACACCTTC. Translating gives CASSSGRTIYGYTF.

Comment on this clone: The sample contains more than one DNA sequence encoding this CDR3. V gene TRBV27 combines with J gene TRBJ1-2; unclear D gene. CDR1 MNHEY and CDR2 SMNVEV come from the germline V gene (reference sequence). The V end was cut by 3 bases, the J end by 0 bases, with 5 bases between. This CDR3 has 13 amino acids. The CDR3 reads CASSFGANYGYTF. CDR3 in DNA: TGTGCCAGCAGTTTCGGGGCTAACTATGGCTACACCTTC.

This chain connects TRBV7-2 to TRBJ2-7; either TRBD1 or TRBD2 may fit D (5 bases each). CDR3 size: 15 residues. Germline V gives CDR1 SGHTA, CDR2 FQGNSA. The V end was cut by 1 base, the J end by 0 bases, with 10 bases between. The CDR3 region is CASSLGDGSSYEQYF. CDR3 DNA: TGTGCCAGCAGCTTAGGGGACGGTAGCTCCTACGAGCAGTACTTC. The whole variable domain, filled in from reference TRBV7-2 and TRBJ2-7, reads GAGVSQSPSNKVTEKGKDVELRCDPISGHTALYWYRQSLGQGLEFLIYFQGNSAPDKSGLPSDRFSAERTGGSVSTLTIQRTQQEDSAVYLCASSLGDGSSYEQYFGPGTRLTVT.

V usage is TRBV27 and J usage is TRBJ1-2, with D tentatively TRBD1 (6 bases). Germline CDR1 is MNHEY and CDR2 is SMNVEV (reference sequence). The CDR3 runs 13 residues. V was cut by 6 bases and J by 0 bases, with 8 bases left in between. This chain's CDR3 is CASRHRANYGYTF. CDR3 nucleotides: TGTGCCAGCAGGCACAGGGCTAACTATGGCTACACCTTC.

The chain links TRBV5-5 to TRBJ1-2; 7 bases are a match to TRBD1. Unmatched junction bases numbered 4, after V lost 4 bases and J lost 1 base. The CDR3 has 14 amino acids. CDR1 is SGHKS, CDR2 YYEKEE, per germline (reference sequence). CDR3 bases: TGTGCCAGCAGCCCGGACAGGCTTAACTATGGCTACACCTTC. Its translation is CASSPDRLNYGYTF. Supplemented by reference TRBV5-5 and TRBJ1-2, the full variable domain reads DAGVTQSPTHLIKTRGQQVTLRCSPISGHKSVSWYQQVLGQGPQFIFQYYEKEERGRGNFPDRFSARQFPNYSSELNVNALLLGDSALYLCASSPDRLNYGYTFGSGTRLTVV.

The chain combines TRBV6-1 with TRBJ2-5; possible D gene TRBD1, 7 bases. CDR1 MNHNS and CDR2 SASEGT come from the germline V gene. The CDR3 has 16 amino acids. Trimming shortened V by 4 bases and J by 1 base, and 16 bases separated the two germline ends. CDR3 sequence reads: CASSARQGGIQETQYF. As DNA, the CDR3 is TGTGCCAGCAGTGCGAGGCAGGGGGGCATCCAAGAGACCCAGTACTTC.

The chain uses TRBV10-3 and TRBJ1-1, with D unresolved. V was pared by 4 bases and J by 3 bases, with 12 bases between. CDR1 is ENHRY, CDR2 SYGVKD, per germline. This CDR3 is 14 amino acids long. CDR3 in amino acids: CAISGTNGDTEAFF. The CDR3 DNA is TGTGCCATCAGTGGGACCAATGGGGACACTGAAGCTTTCTTT.

The J gene is TRBJ1-4, the V gene TRBV28; tentatively, D is TRBD1 (6 bases). The CDR3 sequence is 14 residues long. Trimming stripped 5 bases from V and 5 bases from J, with 12 bases between. The germline CDR1 and CDR2 sequences are MDHEN and SYDVKM. The CDR3 nucleotides read TGTGCCAGCAGTGCACAGGGAGTAAATGAAAAACTGTTTTTT. Protein sequence: CASSAQGVNEKLFF.

A remark on this clone: Other DNA sequences in this sample translate to the same CDR3. The genes are TRBV5-1 and TRBJ2-2, with 7 bases fitting TRBD1. Germline trimming cut 4 bases from V and 5 bases from J; bases unmatched to any gene: 8. The CDR3 extends over 15 amino acids. Germline V lookup: CDR1 SGHRS, CDR2 YFSETQ. The CDR3 protein is CASSLRQGGTGELFF. The CDR3 DNA reads as TGCGCCAGCAGCCTACGACAGGGCGGTACCGGGGAGCTGTTTTTT.